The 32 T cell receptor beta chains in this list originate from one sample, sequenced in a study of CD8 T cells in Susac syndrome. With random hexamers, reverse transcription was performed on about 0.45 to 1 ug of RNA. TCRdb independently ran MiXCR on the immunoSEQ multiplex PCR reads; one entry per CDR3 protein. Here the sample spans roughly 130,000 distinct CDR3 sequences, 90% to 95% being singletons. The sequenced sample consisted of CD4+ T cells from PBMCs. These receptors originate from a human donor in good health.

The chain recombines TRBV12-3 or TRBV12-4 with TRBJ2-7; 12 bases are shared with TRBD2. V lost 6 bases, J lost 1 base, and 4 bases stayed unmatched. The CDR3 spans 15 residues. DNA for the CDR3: TGTGCCAGCAGACAGACTAGCGGGGGATCCTACGAGCAGTACTTC. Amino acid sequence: CASRQTSGGSYEQYF.

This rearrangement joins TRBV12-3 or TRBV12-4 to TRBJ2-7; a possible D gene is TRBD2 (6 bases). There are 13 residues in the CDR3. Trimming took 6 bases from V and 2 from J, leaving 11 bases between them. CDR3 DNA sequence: TGTGCCAGCAGAACCGGGAGTACCTACGAGCAGTACTTC. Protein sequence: CASRTGSTYEQYF.

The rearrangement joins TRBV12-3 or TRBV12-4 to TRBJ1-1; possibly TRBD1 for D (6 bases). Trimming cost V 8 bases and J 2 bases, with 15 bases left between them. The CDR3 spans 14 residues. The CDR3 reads CASRSRGTNTEAFF. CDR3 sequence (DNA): TGTGCCAGCCGATCGCGCGGGACAAACACTGAAGCTTTCTTT.

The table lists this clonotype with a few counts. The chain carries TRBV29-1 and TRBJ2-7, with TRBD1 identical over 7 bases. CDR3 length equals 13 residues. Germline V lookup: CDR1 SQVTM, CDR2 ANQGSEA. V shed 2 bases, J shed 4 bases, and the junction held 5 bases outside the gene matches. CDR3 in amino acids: CSVEQGVGYEQYF. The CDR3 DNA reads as TGCAGCGTTGAACAGGGGGTAGGTTACGAGCAGTACTTC.

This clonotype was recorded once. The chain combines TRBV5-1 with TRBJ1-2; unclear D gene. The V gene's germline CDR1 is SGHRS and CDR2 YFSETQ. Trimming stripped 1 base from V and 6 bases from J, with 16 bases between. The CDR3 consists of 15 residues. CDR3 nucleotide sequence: TGCGCCAGCAGCTTGAAATCCACTCTTACAGATGGCTACACCTTC. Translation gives CASSLKSTLTDGYTF.

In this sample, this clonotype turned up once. The CDR3 loop is CASSLLGDYGYTF. DNA for the CDR3: TGTGCCAGCAGCTTGTTGGGGGACTATGGCTACACCTTC. J is TRBJ1-2 and V is TRBV7-2, with TRBD1 as a possible D gene (5 bases). From germline, CDR1 is SGHTA and CDR2 FQGNSA. V lost 3 bases and J 3 bases, leaving 8 bases between the germline ends. This CDR3 has 13 amino acids.

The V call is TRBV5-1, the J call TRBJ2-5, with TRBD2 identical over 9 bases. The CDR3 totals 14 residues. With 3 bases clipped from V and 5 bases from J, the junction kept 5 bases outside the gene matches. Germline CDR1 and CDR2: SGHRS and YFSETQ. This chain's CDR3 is CASSYSGRAETQYF. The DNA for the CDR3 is TGCGCCAGCAGCTATAGCGGGAGAGCGGAGACCCAGTACTTC.

For the CDR3, the DNA is TGCAGCGCTACTACAGGGAGCACTGAAGCTTTCTTT. Its translation: CSATTGSTEAFF. V and J are TRBV29-1 and TRBJ1-1; D perhaps matches TRBD1 (6 bases). CDR1 SQVTM and CDR2 ANQGSEA come from the germline V gene. The CDR3 consists of 12 residues. V lost 7 bases and J 4 bases, leaving 13 bases between the germline ends.

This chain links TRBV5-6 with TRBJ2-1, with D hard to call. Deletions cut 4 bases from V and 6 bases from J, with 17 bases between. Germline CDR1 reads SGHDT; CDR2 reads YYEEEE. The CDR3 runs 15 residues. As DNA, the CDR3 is TGTGCCAGCAGCCGAGAGTCGGATTATATCAATGAGCAGTTCTTC. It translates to CASSRESDYINEQFF.

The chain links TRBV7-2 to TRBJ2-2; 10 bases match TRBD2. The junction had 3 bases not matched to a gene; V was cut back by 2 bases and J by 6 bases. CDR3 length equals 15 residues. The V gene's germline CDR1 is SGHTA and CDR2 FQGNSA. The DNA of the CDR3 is TGTGCCAGCAGCTTAATAGCGGGAGGCCCCGGGGAGCTGTTTTTT. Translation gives CASSLIAGGPGELFF.

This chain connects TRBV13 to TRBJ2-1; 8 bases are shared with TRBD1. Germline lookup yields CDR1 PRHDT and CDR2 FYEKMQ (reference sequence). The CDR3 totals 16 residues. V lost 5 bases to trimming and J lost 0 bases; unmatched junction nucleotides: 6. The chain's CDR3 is CASSGRTGNSYNEQFF. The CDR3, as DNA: TGTGCCAGCAGCGGCCGGACAGGGAACTCCTACAATGAGCAGTTCTTC.

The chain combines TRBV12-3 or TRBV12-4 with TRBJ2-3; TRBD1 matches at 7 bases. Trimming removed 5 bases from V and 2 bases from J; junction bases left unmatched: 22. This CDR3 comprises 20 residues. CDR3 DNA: TGTGCCAGCAGTCCAAGGACAGGCGGAGACGAGGGAGACTCCACAGATACGCAGTATTTT. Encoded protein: CASSPRTGGDEGDSTDTQYF.

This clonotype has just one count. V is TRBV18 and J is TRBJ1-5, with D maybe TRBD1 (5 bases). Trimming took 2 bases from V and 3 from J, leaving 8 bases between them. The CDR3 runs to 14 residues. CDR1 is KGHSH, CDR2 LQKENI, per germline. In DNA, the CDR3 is TGTGCCAGCTCACCAGGGGCGTTCAATCAGCCCCAGCATTTT. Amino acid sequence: CASSPGAFNQPQHF.

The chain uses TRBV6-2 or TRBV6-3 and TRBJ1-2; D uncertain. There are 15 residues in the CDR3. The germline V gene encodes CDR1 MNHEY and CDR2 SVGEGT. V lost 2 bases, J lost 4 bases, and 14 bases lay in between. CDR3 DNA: TGTGCCAGCAGTTACCGAACGGATGGAGGCTATGGCTACACCTTC. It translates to CASSYRTDGGYGYTF.

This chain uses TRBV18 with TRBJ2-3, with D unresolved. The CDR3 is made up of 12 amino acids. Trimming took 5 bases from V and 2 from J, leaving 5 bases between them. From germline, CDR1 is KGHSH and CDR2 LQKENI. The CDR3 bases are TGTGCCAGCTCATCTACCACAGATACGCAGTATTTT. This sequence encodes CASSSTTDTQYF. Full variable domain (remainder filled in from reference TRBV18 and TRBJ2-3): NAGVMQNPRHLVRRRGQEARLRCSPMKGHSHVYWYRQLPEEGLKFMVYLQKENIIDESGMPKERFSAEFPKEGPSILRIQQVVRGDSAAYFCASSSTTDTQYFGPGTRLTVL.

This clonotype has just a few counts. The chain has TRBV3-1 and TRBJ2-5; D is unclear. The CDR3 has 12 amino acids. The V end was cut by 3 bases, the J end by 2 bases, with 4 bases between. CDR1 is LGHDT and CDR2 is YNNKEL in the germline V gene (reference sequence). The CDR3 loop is CASSQFQETQYF. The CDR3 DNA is TGTGCCAGCAGCCAGTTTCAAGAGACCCAGTACTTC.

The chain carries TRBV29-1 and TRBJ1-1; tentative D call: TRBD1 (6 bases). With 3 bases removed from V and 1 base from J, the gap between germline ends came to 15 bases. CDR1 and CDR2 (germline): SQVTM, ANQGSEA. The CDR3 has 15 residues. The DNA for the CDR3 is TGCAGCGTTGAGTATGTCAGGGGTCCGAACACTGAAGCTTTCTTT. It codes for CSVEYVRGPNTEAFF.

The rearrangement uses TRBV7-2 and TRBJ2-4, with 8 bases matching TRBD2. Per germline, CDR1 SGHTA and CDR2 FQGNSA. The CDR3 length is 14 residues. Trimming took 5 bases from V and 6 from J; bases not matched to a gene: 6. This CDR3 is CASSPSGGGNIQYF. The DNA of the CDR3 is TGTGCCAGCAGCCCCAGCGGGGGAGGAAACATTCAGTACTTC.

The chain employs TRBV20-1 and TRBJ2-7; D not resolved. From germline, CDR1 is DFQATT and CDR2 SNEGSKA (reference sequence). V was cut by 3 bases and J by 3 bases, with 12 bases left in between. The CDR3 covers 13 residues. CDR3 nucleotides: TGCAGTGCTAGTCTAGGACCTAACTACGAGCAGTACTTC. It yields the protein CSASLGPNYEQYF.

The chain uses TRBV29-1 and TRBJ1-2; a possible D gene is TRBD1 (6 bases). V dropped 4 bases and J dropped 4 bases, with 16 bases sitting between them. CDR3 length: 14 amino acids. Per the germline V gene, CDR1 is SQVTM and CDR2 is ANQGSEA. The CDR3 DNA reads TGCAGCGTTGGTTGGGGAGGGGGAGCCTATGGCTACACCTTC. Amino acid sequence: CSVGWGGGAYGYTF.

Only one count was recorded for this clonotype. CDR3 loop: CSVRPGTGGSHTDTQYF. The DNA of the CDR3 is TGCAGCGTTCGCCCCGGGACAGGGGGATCACACACAGATACGCAGTATTTT. The chain is built from TRBV29-1 and TRBJ2-3; 11 bases agree with TRBD1. Germline values: CDR1 SQVTM, CDR2 ANQGSEA. The junction had 12 bases not matched to a gene; V was cut back by 5 bases and J by 2 bases. This CDR3 region has 17 residues.

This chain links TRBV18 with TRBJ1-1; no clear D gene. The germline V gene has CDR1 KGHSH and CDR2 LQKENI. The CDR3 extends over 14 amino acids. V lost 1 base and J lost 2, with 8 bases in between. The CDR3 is CASSPRRDNTEAFF. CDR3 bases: TGTGCCAGCTCACCACGCCGGGATAACACTGAAGCTTTCTTT.

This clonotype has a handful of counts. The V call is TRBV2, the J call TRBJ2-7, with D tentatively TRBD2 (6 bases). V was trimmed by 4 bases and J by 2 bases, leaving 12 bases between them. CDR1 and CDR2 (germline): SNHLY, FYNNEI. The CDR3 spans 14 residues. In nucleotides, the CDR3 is TGTGCCAGCAGTGCGCGGGACTGGCCCTACGAGCAGTACTTC. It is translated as CASSARDWPYEQYF.

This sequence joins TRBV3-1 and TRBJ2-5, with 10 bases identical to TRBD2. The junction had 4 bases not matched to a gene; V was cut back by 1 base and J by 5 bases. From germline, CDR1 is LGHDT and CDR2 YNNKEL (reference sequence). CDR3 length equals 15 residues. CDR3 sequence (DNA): TGTGCCAGCAGCCAAGGCTCTAGCGGGAGTGAGACCCAGTACTTC. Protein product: CASSQGSSGSETQYF.

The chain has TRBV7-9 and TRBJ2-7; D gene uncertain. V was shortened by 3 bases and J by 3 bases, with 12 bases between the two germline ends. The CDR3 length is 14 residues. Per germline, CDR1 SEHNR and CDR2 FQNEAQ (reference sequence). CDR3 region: CASSLTAGFYEQYF. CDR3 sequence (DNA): TGTGCCAGCAGCTTGACGGCAGGATTCTACGAGCAGTACTTC.

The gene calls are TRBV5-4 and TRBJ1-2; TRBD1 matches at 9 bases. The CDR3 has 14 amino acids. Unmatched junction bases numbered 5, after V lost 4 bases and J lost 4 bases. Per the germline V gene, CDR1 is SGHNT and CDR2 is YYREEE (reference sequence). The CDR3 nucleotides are TGTGCCAGCAGCCTCCGGGACAGGGCCTATGGCTACACCTTC. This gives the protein CASSLRDRAYGYTF.

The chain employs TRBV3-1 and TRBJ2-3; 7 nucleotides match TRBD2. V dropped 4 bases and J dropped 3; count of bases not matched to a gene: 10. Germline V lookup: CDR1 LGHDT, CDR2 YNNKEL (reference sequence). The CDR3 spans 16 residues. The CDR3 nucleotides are TGTGCCAGCAGCCGGAACCCGGGACTACCGACAGATACGCAGTATTTT. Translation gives CASSRNPGLPTDTQYF.

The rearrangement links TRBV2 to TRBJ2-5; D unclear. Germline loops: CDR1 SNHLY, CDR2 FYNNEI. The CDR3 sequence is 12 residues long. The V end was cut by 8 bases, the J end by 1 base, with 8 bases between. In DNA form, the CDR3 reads TGTGCCAGCTCCTGGCTCCAAGAGACCCAGTACTTC. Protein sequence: CASSWLQETQYF.

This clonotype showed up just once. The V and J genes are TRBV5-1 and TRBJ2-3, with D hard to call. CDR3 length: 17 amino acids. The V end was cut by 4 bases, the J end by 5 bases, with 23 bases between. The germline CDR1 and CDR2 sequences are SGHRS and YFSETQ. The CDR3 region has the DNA TGCGCCAGCAGCCCCCTCGGATCGATCCCGACGAAAGATACGCAGTATTTT. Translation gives CASSPLGSIPTKDTQYF. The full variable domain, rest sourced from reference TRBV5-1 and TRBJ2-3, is KAGVTQTPRYLIKTRGQQVTLSCSPISGHRSVSWYQQTPGQGLQFLFEYFSETQRNKGNFPGRFSGRQFSNSRSEMNVSTLELGDSALYLCASSPLGSIPTKDTQYFGPGTRLTVL.

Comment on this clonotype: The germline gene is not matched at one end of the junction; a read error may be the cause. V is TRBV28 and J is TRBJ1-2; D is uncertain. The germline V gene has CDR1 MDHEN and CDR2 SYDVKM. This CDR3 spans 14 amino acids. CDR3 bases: TGTGCCAGCAGGTTATCGGGAGCTTTCGGGGGCTACACCTTC. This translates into CASRLSGAFGGYTF.

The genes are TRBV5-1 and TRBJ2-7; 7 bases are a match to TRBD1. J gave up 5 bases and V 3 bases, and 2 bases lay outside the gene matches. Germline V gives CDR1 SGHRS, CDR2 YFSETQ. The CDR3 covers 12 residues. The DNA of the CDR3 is TGCGCCAGCAGCTATGACAGGGACGAGCAGTACTTC. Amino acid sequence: CASSYDRDEQYF.

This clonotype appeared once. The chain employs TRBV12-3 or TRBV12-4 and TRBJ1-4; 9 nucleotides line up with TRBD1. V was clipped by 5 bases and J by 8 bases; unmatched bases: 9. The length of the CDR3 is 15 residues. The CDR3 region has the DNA TGTGCCAGCAGTCTACCACAGGGGGCACAAGAAAAACTGTTTTTT. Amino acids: CASSLPQGAQEKLFF.